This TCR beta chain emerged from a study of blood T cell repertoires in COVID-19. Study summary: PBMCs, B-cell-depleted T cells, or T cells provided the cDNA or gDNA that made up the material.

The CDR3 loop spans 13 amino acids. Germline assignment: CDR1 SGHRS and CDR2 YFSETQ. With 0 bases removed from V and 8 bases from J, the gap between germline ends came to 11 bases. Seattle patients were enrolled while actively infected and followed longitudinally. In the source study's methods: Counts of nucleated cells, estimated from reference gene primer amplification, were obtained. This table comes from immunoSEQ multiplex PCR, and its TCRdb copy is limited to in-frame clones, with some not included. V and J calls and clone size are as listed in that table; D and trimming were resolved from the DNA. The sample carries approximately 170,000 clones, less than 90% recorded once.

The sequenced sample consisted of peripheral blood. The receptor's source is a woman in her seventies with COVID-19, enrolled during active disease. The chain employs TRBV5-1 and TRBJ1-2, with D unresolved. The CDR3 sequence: CASSLDAGTGYTF. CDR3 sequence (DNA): TGCGCCAGCAGCTTGGACGCAGGAACGGGCTACACCTTC.